This T cell receptor (beta chain) was observed in a study of T cell repertoires in cytomegalovirus infection. As to this clonotype: The target antigen is unknown.

V lost 4 bases and J lost 1, with 17 bases in between. Germline V gene lookup returns CDR1 MDHEN and CDR2 SYDVKM. The CDR3 runs to 16 residues. Study findings and constraints: Ex vivo, HLA-C-restricted CMV-specific TCR beta clonotypes prevailed over the rest of the response.

TCRdb analysed the reads with MiXCR anew, one entry per CDR3 protein. The table has under 850,000 distinct CDR3 sequences, 35% to 45% seen once. The specimen was PBMCs. The chain joins TRBV28 to TRBJ2-7, with D tentatively TRBD2 (5 bases). This TCR was recovered from a human donor in good health (CMV status not recorded). Some clones in this sample may be carry-over from other donors' samples. CDR3 coding DNA: TGTGCCAGCAGTTCCTGGGAGCGCGTGGTTTCCTACGAGCAGTACTTC. Translation: CASSSWERVVSYEQYF.